The 5 T cell receptor beta chains presented below share a single source sample, sequenced in a study of T cells in pancreatic ductal adenocarcinoma. No neoadjuvant therapy was given to the selected pancreatic ductal adenocarcinoma patients before their surgery. TCRdb keeps only in-frame clones here, not all; method: immunoSEQ multiplex PCR. The data contain roughly 100,000 clones, 90% to 95% of them singletons. Sequencing used PBMCs. The receptors were sampled from a human donor with pancreatic ductal adenocarcinoma.

This rearrangement joins TRBV5-1 to TRBJ2-5, with D possibly TRBD2 on 5 matching bases. Looked up from germline, CDR1 is SGHRS and CDR2 is YFSETQ. V shed 0 bases and J shed 7 bases, with 10 bases lying between them. The CDR3 length is 13 residues. CDR3 DNA sequence: TGCGCCAGCAGCTTGGAGGCTCGGGGGACCCAGTACTTC. Its protein product is CASSLEARGTQYF.

V and J are TRBV5-1 and TRBJ2-3; TRBD2 matches at 7 bases. The CDR3 is made up of 17 amino acids. V shed 4 bases and J 6 bases; nucleotides not matched to a gene: 17. CDR1 and CDR2 from the germline V gene are SGHRS and YFSETQ. Here the CDR3 DNA reads TGCGCCAGCAGCCGGCGCTACCGGGACTACTCTCCTGATACGCAGTATTTT. Protein product: CASSRRYRDYSPDTQYF.

CDR3 protein: CASSPTSYEQYF. Here the CDR3 DNA reads TGTGCCAGCAGCCCCACTAGTTACGAGCAGTACTTC. This chain uses TRBV7-9 with TRBJ2-7; D is possibly TRBD2 (5 bases). The ends were cut back, 5 bases at V and 4 bases at J, with 9 bases in the middle. Germline V CDR1 and CDR2: SEHNR, FQNEAQ (reference sequence). The CDR3 extends over 12 amino acids.

The chain recombines TRBV21-1 with TRBJ2-7; the table names TRBD1, a call not compared with the DNA. TRBV21-1 is noted as a pseudogene. The CDR3 loop spans 13 amino acids. The CDR3 is CASSIGQGYEQYF. The CDR3 DNA reads as TGTGCCAGCAGCATAGGACAGGGATACGAGCAGTACTTC.

The chain combines TRBV6-6 with TRBJ2-5; TRBD1 agrees at 9 bases. V was pared by 5 bases and J by 3 bases, with 7 bases of the junction left unmatched. The CDR3 loop spans 15 amino acids. Looked up from germline, CDR1 is MNHNY and CDR2 is SVGAGI (reference sequence). The CDR3 reads CASSGTGTGKETQYF. The CDR3, as DNA: TGTGCCAGCAGTGGAACCGGGACAGGGAAAGAGACCCAGTACTTC.